A selection of T cell receptor beta chains follows, all from one sample in a study of regulatory T cells in long-lasting Graves disease. TCRdb ran MiXCR on the multiplex PCR reads and lists one entry per CDR3 protein. The data contain about 460,000 distinct CDR3 sequences, around 15% of them singletons. These data also featured in a second study, about T cells in Graves' hyperthyroidism and ophthalmopathy.

The sample consisted of peripheral blood mononuclear cells (PBMCs), taken at new diagnosis, from a patient treated with antithyroid drugs. The origin of the receptors is a woman between 45 and 65 years old with Graves disease. Each CDR3 is given with its conserved first and last residue. The D gene is left open where the match is weak. Rows may omit the clone size; those that give it use once, few, many or a size class.

CDR3aa	CDR3nt	d_gene	abundance	v_gene	j_gene
CASSLGRLEYTEAFF	TGTGCCAGTAGTCTGGGACGCCTGGAATACACTGAAGCTTTCTTT	-	-	TRBV19	TRBJ1-1
CASSTTPTGTTETQYF	TGTGCCAGCAGCACAACGCCGACAGGGACCACGGAGACCCAGTACTTC	TRBD1	few	TRBV9	TRBJ2-5
CASSLESGIFYNEQFF	TGTGCCAGCAGCTTGGAGAGCGGGATTTTCTACAATGAGCAGTTCTTC	TRBD2	once	TRBV5-6	TRBJ2-1
CASSQVYVDMNTEAFF	TGTGCCAGCAGCCAAGTTTATGTCGATATGAACACTGAAGCTTTCTTT	-	-	TRBV3-1	TRBJ1-1
CASSAPSSGANVLTF	TGTGCCAGCAGTGCCCCGAGCTCTGGGGCCAACGTCCTGACTTTC	-	few	TRBV2	TRBJ2-6
CASSPRQETQYF	TGTGCCAGCTCACCACGCCAAGAGACCCAGTACTTC	-	many	TRBV18	TRBJ2-5
CASRKGQGVYGYTF	TGTGCCAGCAGAAAGGGACAGGGCGTCTATGGCTACACCTTC	TRBD1	many	TRBV28	TRBJ1-2
CASRMQLAGDETQYF	TGTGCCAGCAGGATGCAGCTAGCGGGAGACGAGACCCAGTACTTC	TRBD2	once	TRBV5-4	TRBJ2-5
CASRGGGNQPQHF	TGTGCCAGCAGAGGGGGAGGAAATCAGCCCCAGCATTTT	-	many	TRBV2	TRBJ1-5
CASSYTGDGGNTIYF	TGTGCCAGCAGTTACACAGGGGACGGTGGAAACACCATATATTTT	TRBD1	many	TRBV6-5	TRBJ1-3
CASSLGQSANTEAFF	TGCGCCAGCAGCCTTGGACAGTCTGCGAACACTGAAGCTTTCTTT	-	-	TRBV4-1	TRBJ1-1
CASRQGDKTQYF	TGTGCCAGCCGACAGGGGGATAAGACCCAGTACTTC	TRBD1	-	TRBV11-2	TRBJ2-5
CASSLWTGSGANVLTF	TGCGCCAGCAGCCTCTGGACAGGATCTGGGGCCAACGTCCTGACTTTC	TRBD1	-	TRBV4-1	TRBJ2-6
CASRDTGPGGYTF	TGTGCCAGCAGGGATACAGGGCCCGGGGGCTACACCTTC	-	-	TRBV6-1	TRBJ1-2
CSVRESSGNTIYF	TGCAGCGTTAGGGAGAGCTCTGGAAACACCATATATTTT	-	-	TRBV29-1	TRBJ1-3
CASSLMGVGGRDTGELFF	TGTGCCAGCAGTTTGATGGGGGTCGGGGGAAGGGACACCGGGGAGCTGTTTTTT	-	-	TRBV27	TRBJ2-2
CASSLMGFTEAFF	TGTGCCAGCAGCTTAATGGGGTTCACTGAAGCTTTCTTT	-	-	TRBV5-4	TRBJ1-1
CAISEERFITEAFF	TGTGCCATCAGTGAGGAGCGGTTTATCACTGAAGCTTTCTTT	-	-	TRBV10-3	TRBJ1-1
CASSPPLREYEQYF	TGTGCCAGCAGCCCCCCTTTGCGGGAGTACGAGCAGTACTTC	TRBD2	-	TRBV9	TRBJ2-7
CASSLVQGTTDTQYF	TGTGCCAGCAGCTTAGTTCAGGGAACTACAGATACGCAGTATTTT	-	many	TRBV7-2	TRBJ2-3
CASSLEASGNNEQFF	TGTGCCAGCAGCTTAGAGGCTAGCGGGAACAATGAGCAGTTCTTC	TRBD2	-	TRBV11-2	TRBJ2-1
CSAESGFRNSYNEQFF	TGCAGTGCTGAGAGCGGGTTCCGCAACTCCTACAATGAGCAGTTCTTC	-	-	TRBV20-1	TRBJ2-1
CASRRSSGSTDTQYF	TGCGCCAGCAGGCGATCTAGCGGGAGCACAGATACGCAGTATTTT	TRBD2	few	TRBV4-1	TRBJ2-3
CASSDPAGGPDTQYF	TGTGCCAGCAGTGATCCGGCAGGGGGCCCAGATACGCAGTATTTT	TRBD1	-	TRBV6-2/TRBV6-3	TRBJ2-3
CASSIDSSGANVLTF	TGTGCCAGTAGTATCGACAGCTCTGGGGCCAACGTCCTGACTTTC	-	-	TRBV19	TRBJ2-6
CASIGTGLNTEAFF	TGTGCCAGCATCGGGACAGGGCTTAACACTGAAGCTTTCTTT	TRBD1	many	TRBV6-2/TRBV6-3	TRBJ1-1
CASSQRDRAAGFHTQYF	TGTGCCAGCAGTCAAAGGGACAGGGCAGCGGGGTTTCATACGCAGTATTTT	TRBD1	many	TRBV27	TRBJ2-3